The 2 T cell receptor beta chains reported below all come from one sample, sequenced in a study of blood T cell repertoires in COVID-19. The repertoire was sequenced with immunoSEQ multiplex PCR; TCRdb's copy has only in-frame clones and lacks some. The sample holds about 160,000 clones, around 80% seen once. Material: peripheral blood. These receptors were taken from a woman of 80 years or more with acute or convalescent COVID-19.

This clone was observed a few times. The CDR3 region is CASSPLGSGNTIYF. DNA for the CDR3: TGTGCCAGCAGCCCGCTCGGCTCTGGAAACACCATATATTTT. V usage is TRBV9 and J usage is TRBJ1-3, with D unresolved. In germline, CDR1 is SGDLS, CDR2 YYNGEE. V was clipped by 4 bases and J by 0 bases, with 8 bases between them. This CDR3 is 14 amino acids long.

This chain's CDR3 is CASSVDPPGYYGYTF. The DNA for the CDR3 is TGTGCCAGCAGCGTAGACCCGCCAGGGTACTATGGCTACACCTTC. V gene TRBV9 combines with J gene TRBJ1-2, with D maybe TRBD1 (5 bases). The V end was cut by 0 bases, the J end by 3 bases, with 12 bases between. In germline, CDR1 is SGDLS, CDR2 YYNGEE. The CDR3 loop spans 15 amino acids.